This T cell receptor beta chain came from a study of control samples from healthy donors and cancer patients. Clones were read by immunoSEQ multiplex PCR, and TCRdb kept only the in-frame ones, dropping some. Of about 130,000 clones in the sample, around 90% are singletons; the top ten hold about 2.5%. Sequencing used blood. This TCR derives from a man in his forties in good health.

The CDR3 DNA is TGTGCCAGCAGCCAGACCATAGCGGGGGGGCCGCTTGAGCAGTACTTC. Encoded protein: CASSQTIAGGPLEQYF. The chain recombines TRBV4-2 with TRBJ2-7, with 11 bases identical to TRBD2. In germline, CDR1 is LGHNA, CDR2 YNFKEQ. CDR3 length: 16 amino acids. J lost 7 bases, V lost 3 bases, and 11 bases had no gene match.